This T cell receptor beta chain was sequenced during a study of blood T cell repertoires in COVID-19. V shed 2 bases and J shed 0 bases, with 8 bases lying between them. The germline CDR1 and CDR2 sequences are SGHTA and FQGNSA. This CDR3 is built from 16 residues. In the original analysis: Estimates of nucleated cell counts were drawn from the amplification of reference gene primers. Only in-frame clones appear in the TCRdb table, and some are missing; sequencing was by immunoSEQ multiplex PCR. V, J and clone size are those of that table, while D and trimming were read from the DNA. The table shows 200,000 to 300,000 clones, with roughly 90% occurring only once.

This sequence was found in a woman aged 25 to 39 with acute or convalescent COVID-19. The specimen sequenced was peripheral blood. V usage is TRBV7-2 and J usage is TRBJ1-6; D is ambiguous. This chain's CDR3 is CASSLIGSSYNSPLHF. The CDR3 nucleotides read TGTGCCAGCAGCTTAATTGGGAGCTCCTATAATTCACCCCTCCACTTT.